The clone carrying this TCR beta chain came up many times. TCRdb called the 5' RACE reads again in MiXCR, with one record for every CDR3 protein. Of some 690,000 distinct CDR3 sequences detected, approximately 21% appear once; the ten largest clones hold 4% to 5.5%. The data stem from a study of identical twins. V shed 7 bases, J shed 5 bases, and the junction held 7 bases outside the gene matches. Germline-derived CDR1 and CDR2 are SQVTM and ANQGSEA. This CDR3 region has 12 residues. The same data also contributed to another study, on T cells expressing NK-cell markers.

The receptor was derived from a woman younger than 30 in good health. Sequencing input: PBMCs. The V gene is TRBV29-1, the J gene TRBJ2-7; 8 bases map to TRBD1. The CDR3 protein is CSGRGQGHEQYF. DNA for the CDR3: TGCAGCGGCAGGGGGCAAGGGCACGAGCAGTACTTC.